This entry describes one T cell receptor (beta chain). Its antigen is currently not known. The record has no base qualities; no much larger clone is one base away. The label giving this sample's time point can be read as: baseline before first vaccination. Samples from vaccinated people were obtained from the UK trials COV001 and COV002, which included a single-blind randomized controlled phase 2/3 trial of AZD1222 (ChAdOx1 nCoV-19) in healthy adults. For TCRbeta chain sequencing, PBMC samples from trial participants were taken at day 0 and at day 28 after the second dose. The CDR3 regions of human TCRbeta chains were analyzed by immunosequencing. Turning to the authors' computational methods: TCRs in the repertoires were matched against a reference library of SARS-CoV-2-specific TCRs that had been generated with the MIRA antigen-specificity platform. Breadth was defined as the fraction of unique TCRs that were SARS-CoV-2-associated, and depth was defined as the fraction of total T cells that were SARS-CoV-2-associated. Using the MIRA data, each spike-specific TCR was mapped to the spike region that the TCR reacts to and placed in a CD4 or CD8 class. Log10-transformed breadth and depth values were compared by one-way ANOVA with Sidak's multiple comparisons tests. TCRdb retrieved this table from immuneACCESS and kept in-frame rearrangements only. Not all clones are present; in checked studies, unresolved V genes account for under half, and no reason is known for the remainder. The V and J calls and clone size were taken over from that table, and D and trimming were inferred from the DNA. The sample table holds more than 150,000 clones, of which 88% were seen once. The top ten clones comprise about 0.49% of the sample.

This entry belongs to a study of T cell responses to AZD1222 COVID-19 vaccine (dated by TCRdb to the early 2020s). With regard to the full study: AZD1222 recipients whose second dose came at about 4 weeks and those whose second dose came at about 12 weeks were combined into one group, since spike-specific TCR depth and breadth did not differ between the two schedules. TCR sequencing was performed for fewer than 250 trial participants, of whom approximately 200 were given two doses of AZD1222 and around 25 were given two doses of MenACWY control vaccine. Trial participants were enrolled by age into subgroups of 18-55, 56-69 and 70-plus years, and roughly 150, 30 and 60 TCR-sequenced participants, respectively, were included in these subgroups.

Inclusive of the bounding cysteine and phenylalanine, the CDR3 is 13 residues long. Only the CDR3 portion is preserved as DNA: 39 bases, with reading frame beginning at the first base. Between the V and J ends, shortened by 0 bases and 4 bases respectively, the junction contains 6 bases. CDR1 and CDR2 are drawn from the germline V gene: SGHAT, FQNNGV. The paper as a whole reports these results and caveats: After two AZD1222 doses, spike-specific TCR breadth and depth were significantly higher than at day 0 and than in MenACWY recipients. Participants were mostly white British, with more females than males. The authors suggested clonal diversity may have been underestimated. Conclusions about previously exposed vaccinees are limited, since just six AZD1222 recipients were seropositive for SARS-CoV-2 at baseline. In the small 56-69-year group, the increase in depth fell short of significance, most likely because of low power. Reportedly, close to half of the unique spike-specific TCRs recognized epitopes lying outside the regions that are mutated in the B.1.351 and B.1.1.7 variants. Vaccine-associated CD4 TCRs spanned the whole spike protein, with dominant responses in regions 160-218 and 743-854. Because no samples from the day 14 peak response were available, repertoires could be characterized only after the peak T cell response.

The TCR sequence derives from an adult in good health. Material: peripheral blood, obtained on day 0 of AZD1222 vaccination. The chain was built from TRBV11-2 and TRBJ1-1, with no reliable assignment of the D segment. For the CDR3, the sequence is CASSLDFATEAFF. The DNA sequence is TGTGCCAGCAGCTTAGATTTCGCCACTGAAGCTTTCTTT.